This T cell receptor beta chain was sequenced for a study of T-cell reconstitution after alpha-beta-depleted transplantation in children. Findings and caveats of the study: Day-60 TCRbeta diversity that was high in some patients was derived from surviving recipient T cells and thymic progenitors.

As it was prepared, the TCRbeta library received unique molecular identifiers. TCRdb reanalysed the PCR reads using MiXCR and keeps one entry per CDR3 protein. There are hundreds of thousands of distinct CDR3 sequences in the sample; about a sixth occur only once, and about 45% lies in the top ten. On this clonotype: Its antigen is as yet unknown.

This CDR3 has 15 amino acids. V lost 8 bases and J 4 bases, leaving 19 bases between the germline ends. CDR1 and CDR2 from the germline V gene are LGHNA and YNFKEQ. This clonotype was obtained from a male patient aged 2-10 years who had a stem cell transplant for acute lymphoblastic leukemia, so the T cells may come from the graft donor. The chain carries TRBV4-2 and TRBJ2-3; D may be TRBD2 (6 bases). The specimen comprised PBMCs, mostly from graft donor cells, sampled 360 days after TCRalphabeta/CD19-depleted stem cell transplant. The CDR3 DNA follows: TGTGCCAGCGCAGCGGGCGGGGTATTCGCAGATACGCAGTATTTT. Amino acids: CASAAGGVFADTQYF.